The next 18 T cell receptor beta chains were all read from a single sample in a study of yellow fever vaccine responses in identical twins. TCRdb redid the calling of the RT-PCR reads with MiXCR, one entry per CDR3 protein. The sample holds 910 or so distinct CDR3 sequences, under 90% seen once. The material sequenced was T cells from blood (PBMCs), unsorted or a sorted subset (not recorded which), taken before or after yellow fever vaccination (not recorded which). Receptor source: a woman under 30 who received the yellow fever vaccine.

The chain links TRBV5-1 to TRBJ1-2; TRBD1 agrees at 9 bases. The germline gives CDR1 SGHRS, CDR2 YFSETQ. Unmatched junction bases numbered 7, after V lost 2 bases and J lost 8 bases. This CDR3 region has 14 residues. The CDR3 is CASSFEQGAKGYTF. The DNA for the CDR3 is TGCGCCAGCAGCTTCGAACAGGGGGCAAAGGGCTACACCTTC.

CDR3 DNA: TGCGCCAGCAGCCAAGGGGGGCAGCGCGTCTCCTACAATGAGCAGTTCTTC. Protein sequence: CASSQGGQRVSYNEQFF. The rearrangement joins TRBV4-1 to TRBJ2-1; the D gene is possibly TRBD1 (6 bases). V shed 1 base and J shed 0 bases, with 13 bases lying between them. The germline gives CDR1 MGHRA, CDR2 YSYEKL. CDR3 length equals 17 residues.

The chain links TRBV13 to TRBJ2-3; possible D gene TRBD2, 6 bases. Trimming stripped 7 bases from V and 3 bases from J, with 17 bases between. The V gene's germline CDR1 is PRHDT and CDR2 FYEKMQ (reference sequence). CDR3 length equals 15 residues. CDR3 loop: CASTEQGLATDTQYF. The CDR3 DNA is TGTGCCAGCACCGAGCAGGGACTGGCGACAGATACGCAGTATTTT.

The chain couples TRBV4-2 to TRBJ2-1; 13 bases agree with TRBD2. Germline lookup yields CDR1 LGHNA and CDR2 YNFKEQ. This CDR3 region has 15 residues. J was trimmed by 6 bases and V by 2 bases; bases with no gene match: 1. The DNA for the CDR3 is TGTGCCAGCAGCCAAACTAGCGGGGGGGCCAATGAGCAGTTCTTC. This encodes CASSQTSGGANEQFF.

The CDR3 DNA sequence: TGTGCCAGCAGCTTTAATGGCAGGTGGTGGTACGAGCAGTACGTC. This translates into CASSFNGRWWYEQYV. The V gene is TRBV11-1, the J gene TRBJ2-7; D gene unclear. Trimming stripped 3 bases from V and 4 bases from J, with 16 bases between. The CDR3 contains 15 residues. CDR1 and CDR2 from the germline V gene are SGHAT and FQDESV (reference sequence).

As concerns this clonotype: At one end the junction does not follow the germline gene, possibly because of a read error. The chain carries TRBV11-3 and TRBJ2-3; D ambiguous. The CDR3 covers 15 residues. The germline CDR1 and CDR2 sequences are SGHNT and YENEEA. The CDR3 nucleotides read TGTGCCAGCAGCTTCAGGACCTCCGGCACGGATACGCAGTATTTT. Residues: CASSFRTSGTDTQYF.

The chain couples TRBV20-1 to TRBJ2-3; the D is unclear. Germline V CDR1 and CDR2: DFQATT, SNEGSKA (reference sequence). V lost 1 base to trimming and J lost 5 bases, with 4 bases between them. This CDR3 region has 11 residues. This CDR3 reads CSARVVDTQYF. The CDR3 bases are TGCAGTGCTAGAGTTGTAGATACGCAGTATTTT.

The chain combines TRBV6-1 with TRBJ2-7, with D maybe TRBD2 (6 bases). Trimming took off 5 bases at V and 0 bases at J, with 11 bases between the two ends. The CDR3 is made up of 14 amino acids. Germline CDR1 MNHNS, CDR2 SASEGT. CDR3 DNA sequence: TGTGCCAGCAGTCCGGGACTCAGCTCCTACGAGCAGTACTTC. Translation gives CASSPGLSSYEQYF.

This chain uses TRBV7-2 with TRBJ2-7, with TRBD2 as a possible D gene (7 bases). The CDR3 totals 13 residues. V shed 3 bases and J shed 7 bases, with 13 bases lying between them. CDR1 SGHTA and CDR2 FQGNSA come from the germline V gene. This chain's CDR3 is CASSLAGANEQYV. The DNA of the CDR3 is TGTGCCAGCAGCTTGGCGGGGGCGAATGAGCAGTACGTC.

V usage is TRBV30 and J usage is TRBJ2-7; 7 positions agree with TRBD2. This CDR3 comprises 16 residues. With 1 base clipped from V and 2 bases from J, the junction kept 11 bases outside the gene matches. Germline-derived CDR1 and CDR2 are GTSNPN and SVGIG (reference sequence). The DNA of the CDR3 is TGTGCCTGGAGTGATCTAGCGGAAACCACCACCTACGAGCAGTACTTC. As protein: CAWSDLAETTTYEQYF.

The chain is built from TRBV6-2 or TRBV6-3 and TRBJ1-3; D is unresolved. V lost 2 bases, J lost 3 bases, and 8 bases lay in between. Germline V gene lookup returns CDR1 MNHEY and CDR2 SVGEGT. This CDR3 has 14 residues. Written as DNA, the CDR3 is TGTGCCAGCAGTTACCAAGAGAGTGGAAACACCATATATTTT. Translating it yields CASSYQESGNTIYF.

The chain uses TRBV10-1 and TRBJ2-7; TRBD1 matches 8 bases. Trimming at V came to 6 bases and at J to 6 bases, leaving 7 bases not matched to a gene. Germline CDR1 and CDR2: WNHNN and SYGVQD (reference sequence). This CDR3 has 13 residues. The CDR3 reads CASSPTGAGEQYF. In DNA, the CDR3 is TGCGCCAGCAGCCCGACAGGGGCGGGCGAGCAGTACTTC.

J is TRBJ2-7 and V is TRBV28, with D perhaps TRBD1 (5 bases). Trimming took off 4 bases at V and 6 bases at J, with 13 bases between the two ends. Germline CDR1 and CDR2: MDHEN and SYDVKM. This CDR3 contains 13 residues. This CDR3 reads CASSSGRVGEQYF. DNA for the CDR3: TGTGCCAGCAGTTCGGGCAGGGTGGGCGAGCAGTACTTC.

In this sample, this clonotype turned up a few times. V and J are TRBV23-1 and TRBJ1-2; D remains unclear. TRBV23-1 is annotated as an ORF whose role is uncertain. Trimming pared 8 bases from V and 7 bases from J, leaving 17 bases between. CDR3 length equals 13 residues. DNA of the CDR3: TGCGCCAGCGCCGTGGGGATTGTGAGTGGCTACACCTTC. This translates into CASAVGIVSGYTF.

CDR3 DNA: TGTGCCAGCAGCTTGGGACTAGGGTATGGTGAGCAGTACTTC. As protein: CASSLGLGYGEQYF. The chain carries TRBV5-5 and TRBJ2-7; tentative D call: TRBD2 (6 bases). The V gene lost 0 bases and the J gene lost 7 bases, with 14 bases spanning the gap. The CDR3 extends over 14 amino acids. Looked up from germline, CDR1 is SGHKS and CDR2 is YYEKEE (reference sequence).

This chain links TRBV15 with TRBJ1-1, with no clear D. Trimming stripped 5 bases from V and 0 bases from J, with 7 bases between. The germline V gene has CDR1 LNHNV and CDR2 YYDKDF (reference sequence). The CDR3 sequence is 13 residues long. The CDR3 coding sequence is TGTGCCACCAGCCCCGGGGTGAACACTGAAGCTTTCTTT. It encodes CATSPGVNTEAFF.

The rearrangement uses TRBV7-2 and TRBJ2-2; perhaps TRBD1 as D (5 bases). This CDR3 spans 16 amino acids. V lost 2 bases and J lost 2, with 12 bases in between. Germline lookup yields CDR1 SGHTA and CDR2 FQGNSA. The CDR3 coding sequence is TGTGCCAGCAGCTTAACTACAGGCGGTAACACCGGGGAGCTGTTTTTT. Protein product: CASSLTTGGNTGELFF.

V usage is TRBV2 and J usage is TRBJ2-7; the D call may be TRBD1 or TRBD2 (5 bases each). This CDR3 spans 11 amino acids. In germline, CDR1 is SNHLY, CDR2 FYNNEI. The CDR3 loop is CASSEKGSMDV. The CDR3, as DNA: TGTGCCAGCAGTGAAAAGGGGAGTATGGACGTC.